The 3 T cell receptor beta chains below come from one sample, sequenced in a study of T cell clones after liver transplantation. Some clones are missing from TCRdb's copy, which holds only in-frame ones; the method was immunoSEQ multiplex PCR. Among about 80,000 clones, about 82% were seen once, and the ten largest hold under 0.6%. Sequences were derived from CD4+ T cells from blood, sampled about 46 months after liver transplant. The receptor source for this set is a human patient who received a liver transplant. The graft donor may have contributed some T cells.

The chain has TRBV2 and TRBJ1-1; D is unclear. The V end lost 5 bases, the J end lost 5 bases, and 15 bases lay between the germline ends. This CDR3 region has 14 residues. The germline V gene encodes CDR1 SNHLY and CDR2 FYNNEI. For the CDR3, the DNA is TGTGCCAGCAGTTCCTCGGGGAGAGGTACTGAAGCTTTCTTT. Translated: CASSSSGRGTEAFF.

The rearrangement links TRBV28 to TRBJ2-7, with 9 nucleotides matching TRBD1. V lost 11 bases and J lost 3; bases outside the gene matches: 14. The CDR3 contains 15 residues. Per germline, CDR1 MDHEN and CDR2 SYDVKM. In DNA, the CDR3 is TGTGCCGGCTCTCCAGTGGGACAGGGTGACTACGAGCAGTACTTC. This encodes CAGSPVGQGDYEQYF.

This clone has more than one count but fewer than ten. The chain carries TRBV5-4 and TRBJ2-1; 8 bases are a match to TRBD1. The CDR3 has 18 amino acids. J lost 3 bases, V lost 4 bases, and 15 bases had no gene match. Germline V gives CDR1 SGHNT, CDR2 YYREEE (reference sequence). The CDR3 loop reads CASSRQGNAPRDYNEQFF. The CDR3 DNA is TGTGCCAGCAGCCGACAGGGGAACGCGCCCCGAGACTACAATGAGCAGTTCTTC.